The next 9 T cell receptor beta chains were all read from a single sample in a study of CD8 T cells in ankylosing spondylitis. A single record per CDR3 protein comes from TCRdb applying MiXCR to the 5' RACE reads. This table holds 250,000 or so distinct CDR3 sequences, around 10% found once. Sequences were obtained from blood, either unsorted or a sorted T cell fraction (not recorded which). The receptors derive from a male donor with ankylosing spondylitis or in good health (not recorded which).

The sample holds many counts of this clonotype. V is TRBV20-1 and J is TRBJ2-7; D may match TRBD1 or TRBD2 (5 bases each). This CDR3 spans 14 amino acids. The V end was cut by 5 bases, the J end by 2 bases, with 16 bases between. The V gene's germline CDR1 is DFQATT and CDR2 SNEGSKA (reference sequence). The CDR3 nucleotides are TGCAGTGCTCTTAGGGACGGCACTACCTACGAGCAGTACTTC. It specifies CSALRDGTTYEQYF.

The V gene is TRBV2, the J gene TRBJ1-4, with a weak D call TRBD1 (5 bases). Germline CDR1 SNHLY, CDR2 FYNNEI. V lost 2 bases to trimming and J lost 10 bases, with 17 bases between them. The CDR3 runs to 15 residues. This CDR3 reads CASSERGARSGKLFF. In nucleotides, the CDR3 is TGTGCCAGCAGTGAACGAGGGGCTCGAAGTGGAAAACTGTTTTTT.

This clonotype was counted many times. The rearrangement links TRBV20-1 to TRBJ2-1; unclear D gene. Germline CDR1 reads DFQATT; CDR2 reads SNEGSKA (reference sequence). The CDR3 has 13 amino acids. The V end was cut by 0 bases, the J end by 8 bases, with 11 bases between. CDR3 nucleotides: TGCAGTGCTAGAGATTGGTCCTCCCATGAGCAGTTCTTC. Translating it yields CSARDWSSHEQFF.

This clonotype has ten or more counts. The rearrangement links TRBV12-3 or TRBV12-4 to TRBJ2-1; TRBD1 matches at 8 bases. There are 15 residues in the CDR3. Trimming removed 5 bases from V and 4 bases from J; junction bases left unmatched: 7. The CDR3 DNA sequence: TGTGCCAGCAGTAGGACAGGGTCCCCTTACAATGAGCAGTTCTTC. The encoded protein is CASSRTGSPYNEQFF.

This clonotype showed up many times. The chain is built from TRBV28 and TRBJ1-4; 7 nucleotides agree with TRBD1. Germline V gene sequence: CDR1 MDHEN, CDR2 SYDVKM. The CDR3 sequence is 14 residues long. The ends lost 5 bases at V and 13 bases at J; junction bases unmatched: 13. CDR3 in DNA: TGTGCCAGCAGTCTCGGACAGGCCGGGGAAGGACTGTTTTTT. The encoded protein is CASSLGQAGEGLFF.

In this sample, this clonotype turned up many times. The CDR3 bases are TGCAGTGCTAGAGCTCGAAGCGGGGGGGCCTACAATGAGCAGTTCTTC. The encoded protein is CSARARSGGAYNEQFF. The rearrangement joins TRBV20-1 to TRBJ2-1; 10 nucleotides agree with TRBD2. Germline V gene data show CDR1 as DFQATT and CDR2 as SNEGSKA (reference sequence). The CDR3 runs 16 residues. The ends lost 1 base at V and 2 bases at J; junction bases unmatched: 5.

This chain connects TRBV6-5 to TRBJ2-2, with 7 nucleotides matching TRBD2. This CDR3 contains 15 residues. Germline lookup yields CDR1 MNHEY and CDR2 SVGAGI. J gave up 5 bases and V 4 bases, and 7 bases lay outside the gene matches. CDR3 nucleotide sequence: TGTGCCAGCAGTTGCACAGGACTAGGAACCGGGGAGCTGTTTTTT. Amino acids: CASSCTGLGTGELFF.

In its sample, this clonotype was seen many times. The V and J genes are TRBV5-1 and TRBJ2-1; possibly TRBD2 for D (6 bases). The V end was cut by 4 bases, the J end by 10 bases, with 9 bases between. This CDR3 spans 11 amino acids. Germline V gene lookup returns CDR1 SGHRS and CDR2 YFSETQ. CDR3: CASSLSGEQFF. The CDR3 DNA reads TGCGCCAGCAGCCTCAGCGGGGAGCAGTTCTTC.

This clonotype has just a few counts. CDR3 loop: CASSWTSGSISYNEQFF. As DNA, the CDR3 is TGTGCCAGCAGCTGGACTAGCGGGAGCATCTCCTACAATGAGCAGTTCTTC. The chain couples TRBV11-2 to TRBJ2-1, with 13 bases that match TRBD2. The CDR3 is made up of 17 amino acids. The germline gives CDR1 SGHAT, CDR2 FQNNGV. J gave up 0 bases and V 4 bases, and 3 bases lay outside the gene matches.